The sample holds a few counts of the clone carrying this TCR beta chain. Trimming cost V 0 bases and J 3 bases, with 12 bases left between them. Looked up from germline, CDR1 is LGHNA and CDR2 is YNFKEQ. The CDR3 is made up of 15 amino acids. Using a J-beta primer mix together with a sample-barcoded 5' primer, a second PCR was run for 7 to 11 cycles. In TCRdb, the 5' RACE reads were re-called with MiXCR into one record per CDR3 protein. In the table there are some 760,000 distinct CDR3 sequences, roughly 25% of which are singletons. These data come from a study of blood T cells in healthy people across ages. The same specimen was also included in a second study, on T cells of mothers and their children.

The TCR originated in a boy aged 5-17 years in good health. The chain carries TRBV4-2 and TRBJ2-7; weak D call: TRBD1 (6 bases). The material sequenced was blood. The CDR3 is CASSQDSAGDYEQYF. The CDR3 DNA is TGTGCCAGCAGCCAAGATTCGGCAGGGGACTACGAGCAGTACTTC.